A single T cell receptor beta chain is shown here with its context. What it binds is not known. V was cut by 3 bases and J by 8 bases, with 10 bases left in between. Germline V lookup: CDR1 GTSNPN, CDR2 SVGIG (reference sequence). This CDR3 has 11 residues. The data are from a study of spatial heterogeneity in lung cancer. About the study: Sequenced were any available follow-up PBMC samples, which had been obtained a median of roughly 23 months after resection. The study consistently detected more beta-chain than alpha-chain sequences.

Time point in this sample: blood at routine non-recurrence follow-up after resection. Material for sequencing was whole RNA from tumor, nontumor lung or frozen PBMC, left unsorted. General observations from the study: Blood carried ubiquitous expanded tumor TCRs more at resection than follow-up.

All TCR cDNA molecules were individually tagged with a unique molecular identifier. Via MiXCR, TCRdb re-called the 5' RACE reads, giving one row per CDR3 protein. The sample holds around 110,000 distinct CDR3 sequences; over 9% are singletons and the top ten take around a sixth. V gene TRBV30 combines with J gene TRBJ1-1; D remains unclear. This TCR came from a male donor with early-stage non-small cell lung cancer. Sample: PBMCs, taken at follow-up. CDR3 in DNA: TGTGCCTGGAGGGGAAGGCGGGAAGCTTTCTTT. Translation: CAWRGRREAFF.